This entry describes one T cell receptor beta chain. What it recognizes is unknown. This entry belongs to a study of cytomegalovirus exposure and HLA in healthy donors. Study-wide findings and caveats: With further analysis later on, most CMV-associated TCR beta chains appeared HLA-restricted. The classifier reportedly diagnosed cytomegalovirus status with high sensitivity and specificity. Fewer N-insertions (relative to the approximately 670-donor mean) were reportedly seen in an Asian-associated ancestry cluster in a later analysis.

As for the donors, each was a healthy bone marrow donor. The PCR had 60 Vbeta and 13 Jbeta primers. The method was immunoSEQ multiplex PCR; TCRdb's version includes in-frame clones alone and lacks a portion of them. Of about 170,000 clones in the sample, approximately 82% were seen once. With 7 bases removed from V and 4 bases from J, the gap between germline ends came to 14 bases. CDR1 and CDR2 (germline): MDHEN, SYDVKM. The length of the CDR3 is 14 residues. The gene calls are TRBV28 and TRBJ2-1, with D possibly being TRBD2 (5 bases). The TCR sequence derives from a male donor in good health and CMV-seronegative. The sequenced material came from PBMCs. Written as DNA, the CDR3 is TGTGCCAGCATGGAGGCAGACAAATACAATGAGCAGTTCTTC. Its protein is CASMEADKYNEQFF.